This paragraph covers one T cell receptor beta chain sequence. CDR3 length equals 14 residues. The germline V gene has CDR1 MNHEY and CDR2 SVGEGT. The V end was cut by 3 bases, the J end by 4 bases, with 12 bases between. This record comes from a study of blood T cell repertoires in COVID-19. About the research overall: Nucleic acid was either cDNA or gDNA, and it came from T cells, B-cell-depleted T cells, or PBMCs.

Authors' data handling: Amplification from reference gene primers served as the basis for estimated nucleated cell counts. Here immunoSEQ multiplex PCR was the method, and the copy in TCRdb shows in-frame clones only, minus some. D and trimming come from the DNA, and the V and J calls and clone size come from that table. The sample consists of 190,000 or so clones, approximately 87% of them appearing once. The source is a woman aged 18-29 years who had recovered from COVID-19. The chain couples TRBV6-2 or TRBV6-3 to TRBJ1-2, with D possibly TRBD1 on 5 matching bases. The sequenced sample was peripheral blood. The CDR3 region is CASSYIQEIYGYTF. The DNA of the CDR3 is TGTGCCAGCAGTTATATACAGGAAATCTATGGCTACACCTTC.